This TCR beta chain was obtained from a study of blood T cell repertoires in COVID-19. Assay: immunoSEQ multiplex PCR; the TCRdb copy retains only in-frame clones and omits some. The sample carries roughly 80,000 clones, about 85% recorded once. Unmatched junction bases numbered 6, after V lost 5 bases and J lost 13 bases. Germline V gene lookup returns CDR1 SEHNR and CDR2 FQNEAQ (reference sequence). This CDR3 is built from 11 residues. V gene TRBV7-9 combines with J gene TRBJ2-7; 9 bases are shared with TRBD1. The clonotype was recovered from a human donor in a cohort sampled during active COVID-19. Sequenced input: peripheral blood. The CDR3 nucleotides read TGTGCCAGCAGCCCGGGACAGGGTAATTACTTC. Its protein is CASSPGQGNYF.